This TCR beta chain was profiled in a study of T cell responses to AZD1222 COVID-19 vaccine. About this clone itself: Its antigen is undetermined.

Whole-study findings and limits: Clonal diversity may have been underestimated in mostly white British donors. Targeting of unmutated variant regions was reportedly seen in nearly half of spike-specific TCRs.

V shed 4 bases, J shed 6 bases, and the junction held 7 bases outside the gene matches. The germline V gene encodes CDR1 LGHNA and CDR2 YSLEER. The CDR3 contains 15 residues. Assay: immunoSEQ multiplex PCR; the TCRdb copy retains only in-frame clones and omits some. Found here are 100,000 to 150,000 clones, roughly nine tenths of them singletons; the top ten hold roughly 4%. The chain employs TRBV4-3 and TRBJ2-2; 8 bases line up with TRBD1. The input for sequencing was peripheral blood, taken on day 0 of AZD1222 vaccination. This sequence was found in an adult in good health. The CDR3 DNA reads TGCGCCAGCAGCCTCGCCGGGACAGGCGCCGGGGAGCTGTTTTTT. Its protein is CASSLAGTGAGELFF.